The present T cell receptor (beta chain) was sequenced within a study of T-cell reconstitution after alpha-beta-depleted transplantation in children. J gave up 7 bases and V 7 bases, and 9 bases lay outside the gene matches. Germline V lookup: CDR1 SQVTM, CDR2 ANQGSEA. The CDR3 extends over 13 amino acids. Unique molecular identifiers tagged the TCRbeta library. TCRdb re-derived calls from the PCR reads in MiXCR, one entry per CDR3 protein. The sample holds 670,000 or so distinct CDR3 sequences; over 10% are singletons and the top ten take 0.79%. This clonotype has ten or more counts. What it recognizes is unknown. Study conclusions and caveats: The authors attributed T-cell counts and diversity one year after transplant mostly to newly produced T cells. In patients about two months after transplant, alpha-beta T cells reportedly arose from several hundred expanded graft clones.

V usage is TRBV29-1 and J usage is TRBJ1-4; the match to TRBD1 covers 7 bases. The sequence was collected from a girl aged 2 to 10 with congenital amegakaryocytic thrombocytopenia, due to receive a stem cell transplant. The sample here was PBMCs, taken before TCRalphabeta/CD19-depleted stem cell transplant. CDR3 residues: CSAITGAGEKLFF. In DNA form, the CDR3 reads TGCAGCGCCATAACAGGGGCGGGTGAAAAACTGTTTTTT.